The subject of this entry is one T cell receptor (beta chain). What it binds is unknown. Measured with immunoSEQ multiplex PCR; TCRdb has only the in-frame clones, and not every one. The table shows approximately 150,000 clones, with roughly 87% occurring only once. The CDR3 consists of 14 residues. Between the trimmed V and J ends, which lost 0 bases and 5 bases, there was a span of 11 bases. CDR1 is SGHRS, CDR2 YFSETQ, per germline. The data were obtained in a study of T cell responses to AZD1222 COVID-19 vaccine. General study results and limits: Vaccine-associated CD4 TCRs spanned spike, dominant at 160-218 and 743-854. As reported, nearly half of all spike-specific TCRs target variant regions that are unmutated.

J is TRBJ1-1 and V is TRBV5-1; D gene uncertain. The sequence derives from an adult who received the AZD1222 COVID-19 vaccine. The source was peripheral blood, collected 28 days after the second AZD1222 dose. The CDR3 bases are TGCGCCAGCAGCTTGGACCTAATGGGGACTGAAGCTTTCTTT. Translated, it gives CASSLDLMGTEAFF. Complete variable domain (other parts from reference TRBV5-1 and TRBJ1-1): KAGVTQTPRYLIKTRGQQVTLSCSPISGHRSVSWYQQTPGQGLQFLFEYFSETQRNKGNFPGRFSGRQFSNSRSEMNVSTLELGDSALYLCASSLDLMGTEAFFGQGTRLTVV.